This T cell receptor (beta chain) appears in the sequencing data of a study of human T cells and chemical hapten exposure. For the study at large: Patients, a majority of them female, were diagnosed with alopecia areata, totalis or universalis.

As to time point: pre-sensitization, week 0. Documented treatment: therapeutic diphenylcyclopropenone sensitization with weekly scalp DPC. Patients had alopecia, were aged 18 to 70, and were not pregnant. Authors' data handling: TCR counts had a median of around 94,000 per sample and spanned about 20,000 to 700,000. One entry per CDR3 protein, called by TCRdb with MiXCR from the RACE reads. TCRdb, not the original authors, processed these V and J calls. The profile covers some 360,000 distinct CDR3 sequences, with approximately 5% appearing a single time and 2% to 3% taken by the ten largest. With 3 bases clipped from V and 4 bases from J, the junction kept 5 bases outside the gene matches. The CDR3 contains 16 residues. Germline V lookup: CDR1 SGHDT, CDR2 YYEEEE. This clonotype was recorded at least ten times.

The sequence was collected from a woman aged 45-59 years with alopecia areata. Some clones in this sample may be carry-over from other donors' samples. The chain is built from TRBV5-6 and TRBJ2-3, with 13 bases identical to TRBD2. The material was whole blood, obtained in connection with sensitization to the hapten diphenylcyclopropenone (DPC). This CDR3 is CASSSSTSGRSDTQYF. The DNA of the CDR3 is TGTGCCAGCAGCTCCTCGACTAGCGGGAGGTCAGATACGCAGTATTTT.